This TCR beta chain derives from a study of CD8+CD57+ T cells in acquired aplastic anemia. Study conclusions and caveats: The same twenty-nine CD8+ CDR3 sequences occurred in patients and in controls.

There are 14 residues in the CDR3. V shed 5 bases and J shed 4 bases, with 13 bases lying between them. CDR1 is SGHVS and CDR2 is FQNEAQ in the germline V gene. The TCR beta profiling, which covered VDJ combination and CDR3 sequence, was carried out using genomic DNA as the template. TCRdb re-derived calls from the reads in MiXCR, one entry per CDR3 protein. The data contain about 150,000 distinct CDR3 sequences, roughly 50% of them singletons. For sequencing, patients were chosen who had shown expansion of CD8+CD57+ cells by flow cytometry. This clonotype was seen only once. Its antigen is currently unknown.

This sequence joins TRBV7-8 and TRBJ2-3; D possibly matches TRBD1 or TRBD2 (6 bases each). The specimen was sorted CD4+, CD8+, or CD8+CD57+ T cells (not recorded which) from PBMCs. The receptor was derived from a human donor with aplastic anemia. CDR3 loop: CASSLGGHADTQYF. Here the CDR3 DNA reads TGTGCCAGCAGCCTAGGGGGGCACGCAGATACGCAGTATTTT.